This T cell receptor (beta chain) is drawn from a study of control samples from healthy donors and cancer patients. The CDR3 is made up of 13 amino acids. Trimming shortened V by 2 bases and J by 2 bases, and 6 bases separated the two germline ends. The germline gives CDR1 PRHDT, CDR2 FYEKMQ (reference sequence). TCRdb's copy holds only in-frame clones and misses some; the assay was immunoSEQ multiplex PCR. Found here are 180,000 or so clones, around 93% of them singletons; the top ten hold about 4%. This TCR was recovered from a woman in her fifties or sixties in good health. The V gene is TRBV13, the J gene TRBJ1-2, with D perhaps TRBD1 (6 bases). The sequenced material came from blood. The CDR3 protein is CASSLQGNYGYTF. The CDR3 DNA follows: TGTGCCAGCAGCTTACAGGGGAACTATGGCTACACCTTC. Full variable domain (remainder filled in from reference TRBV13 and TRBJ1-2): AAGVIQSPRHLIKEKRETATLKCYPIPRHDTVYWYQQGPGQDPQFLISFYEKMQSDKGSIPDRFSAQQFSDYHSELNMSSLELGDSALYFCASSLQGNYGYTFGSGTRLTVV.